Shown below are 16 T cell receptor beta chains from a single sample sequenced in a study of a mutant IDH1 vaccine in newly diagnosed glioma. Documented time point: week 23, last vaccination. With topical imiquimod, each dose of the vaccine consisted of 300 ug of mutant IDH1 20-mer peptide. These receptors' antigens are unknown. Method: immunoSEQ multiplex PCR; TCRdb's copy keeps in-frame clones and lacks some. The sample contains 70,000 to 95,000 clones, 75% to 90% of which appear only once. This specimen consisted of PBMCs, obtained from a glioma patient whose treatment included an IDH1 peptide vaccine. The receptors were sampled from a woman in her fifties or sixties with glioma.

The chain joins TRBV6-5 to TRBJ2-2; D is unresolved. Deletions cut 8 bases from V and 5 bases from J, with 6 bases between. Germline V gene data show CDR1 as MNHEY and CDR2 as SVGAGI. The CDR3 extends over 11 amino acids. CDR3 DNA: TGTGCCAGCCGTGGTACCGGGGAGCTGTTTTTT. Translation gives CASRGTGELFF.

Here the CDR3 DNA reads TGTGCCAGTAGTATAGGACAGATTAGCAATCAGCCCCAGCATTTT. It specifies CASSIGQISNQPQHF. This chain uses TRBV19 with TRBJ1-5, with a possible D match to TRBD1 (5 bases). The V gene lost 1 base and the J gene lost 0 bases, with 7 bases spanning the gap. The CDR3 spans 15 residues. The germline V gene encodes CDR1 LNHDA and CDR2 SQIVND (reference sequence).

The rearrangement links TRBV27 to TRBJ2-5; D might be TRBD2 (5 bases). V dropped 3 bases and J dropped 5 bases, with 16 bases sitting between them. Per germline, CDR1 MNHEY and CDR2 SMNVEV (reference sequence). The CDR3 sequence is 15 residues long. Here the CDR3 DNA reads TGTGCCAGCAGTTTTCGGGCCCTCGAGCGGGAGACCCAGTACTTC. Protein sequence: CASSFRALERETQYF.

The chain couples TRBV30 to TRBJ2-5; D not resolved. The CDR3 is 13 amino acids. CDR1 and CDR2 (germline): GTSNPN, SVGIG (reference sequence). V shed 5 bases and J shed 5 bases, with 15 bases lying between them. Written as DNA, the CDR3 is TGTGCCTGGGCTCGACTCCTCCTGGAGACCCAGTACTTC. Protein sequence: CAWARLLLETQYF. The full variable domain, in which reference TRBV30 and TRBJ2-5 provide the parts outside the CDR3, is SQTIHQWPATLVQPVGSPLSLECTVEGTSNPNLYWYRQAAGRGLQLLFYSVGIGQISSEVPQNLSASRPQDRQFILSSKKLLLSDSGFYLCAWARLLLETQYFGPGTRLLVL.

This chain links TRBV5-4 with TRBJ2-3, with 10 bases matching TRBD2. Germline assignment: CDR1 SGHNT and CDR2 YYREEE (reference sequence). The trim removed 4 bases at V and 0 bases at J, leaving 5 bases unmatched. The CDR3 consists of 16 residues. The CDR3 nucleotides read TGTGCCAGCAGCAAAGGGACTAGCGCAAGCACAGATACGCAGTATTTT. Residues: CASSKGTSASTDTQYF.

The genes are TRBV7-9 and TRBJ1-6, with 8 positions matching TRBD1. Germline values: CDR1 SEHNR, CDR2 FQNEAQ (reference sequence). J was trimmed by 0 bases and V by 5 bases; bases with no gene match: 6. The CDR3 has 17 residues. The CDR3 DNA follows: TGTGCCAGCAGCCCCCGACAGGGGAGCTCCTATAATTCACCCCTCCACTTT. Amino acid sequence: CASSPRQGSSYNSPLHF.

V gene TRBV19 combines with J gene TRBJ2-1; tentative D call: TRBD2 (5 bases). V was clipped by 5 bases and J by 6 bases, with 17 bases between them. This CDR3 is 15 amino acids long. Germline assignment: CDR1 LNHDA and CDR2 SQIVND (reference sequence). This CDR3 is CASSSDATRGNEQFF. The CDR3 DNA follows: TGTGCCAGTAGTTCGGACGCAACCCGGGGCAATGAGCAGTTCTTC.

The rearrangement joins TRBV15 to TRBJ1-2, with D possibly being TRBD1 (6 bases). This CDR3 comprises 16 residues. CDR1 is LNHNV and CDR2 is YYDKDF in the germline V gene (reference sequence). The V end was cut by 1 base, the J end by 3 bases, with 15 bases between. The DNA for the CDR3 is TGTGCCACCAGCAGAGTAGGAGGGACACCCGACTATGGCTACACCTTC. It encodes CATSRVGGTPDYGYTF. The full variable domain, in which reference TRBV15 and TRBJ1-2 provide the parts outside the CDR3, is DAMVIQNPRYQVTQFGKPVTLSCSQTLNHNVMYWYQQKSSQAPKLLFHYYDKDFNNEADTPDNFQSRRPNTSFCFLDIRSPGLGDTAMYLCATSRVGGTPDYGYTFGSGTRLTVV.

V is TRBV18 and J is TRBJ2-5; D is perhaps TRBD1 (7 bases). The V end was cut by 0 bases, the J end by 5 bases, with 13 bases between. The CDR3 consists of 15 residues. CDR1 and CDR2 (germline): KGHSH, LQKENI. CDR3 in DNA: TGTGCCAGCTCACCACCGCAGGGGGGAAAGGAGACCCAGTACTTC. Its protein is CASSPPQGGKETQYF.

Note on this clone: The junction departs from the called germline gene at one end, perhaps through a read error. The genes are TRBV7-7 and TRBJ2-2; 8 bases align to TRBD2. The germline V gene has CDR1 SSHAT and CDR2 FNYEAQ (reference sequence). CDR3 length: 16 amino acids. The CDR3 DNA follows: TGTGCTAGCAGCTTAGATCGAGCGGGAGTGGACGGGGAGCTGTTTTTT. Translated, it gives CASSLDRAGVDGELFF.

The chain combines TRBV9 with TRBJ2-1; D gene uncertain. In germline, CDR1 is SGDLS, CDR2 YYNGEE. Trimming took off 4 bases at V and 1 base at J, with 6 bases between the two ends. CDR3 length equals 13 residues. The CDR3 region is CASSYGSYNEQFF. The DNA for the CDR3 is TGTGCCAGCAGCTACGGATCCTACAATGAGCAGTTCTTC. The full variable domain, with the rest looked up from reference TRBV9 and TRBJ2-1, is DSGVTQTPKHLITATGQRVTLRCSPRSGDLSVYWYQQSLDQGLQFLIQYYNGEERAKGNILERFSAQQFPDLHSELNLSSLELGDSALYFCASSYGSYNEQFFGPGTRLTVL.

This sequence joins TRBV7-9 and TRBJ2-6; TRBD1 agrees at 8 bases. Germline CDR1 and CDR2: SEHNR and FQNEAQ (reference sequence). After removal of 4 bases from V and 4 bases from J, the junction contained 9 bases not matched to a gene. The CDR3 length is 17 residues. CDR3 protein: CASSSKQGAEGANVLTF. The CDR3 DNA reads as TGTGCCAGCAGCTCCAAGCAGGGGGCTGAGGGGGCCAACGTCCTGACTTTC.

CDR3 nucleotides: TGTGCCTGGAGAGATCCTTCCTCTGGAAACACCATATATTTT. Its protein product is CAWRDPSSGNTIYF. V and J are TRBV30 and TRBJ1-3; no firm D call. The CDR3 has 14 amino acids. Germline V gene data show CDR1 as GTSNPN and CDR2 as SVGIG (reference sequence). Trimming cost V 3 bases and J 0 bases, with 9 bases left between them. Drawing the rest from reference TRBV30 and TRBJ1-3, the complete variable domain is SQTIHQWPATLVQPVGSPLSLECTVEGTSNPNLYWYRQAAGRGLQLLFYSVGIGQISSEVPQNLSASRPQDRQFILSSKKLLLSDSGFYLCAWRDPSSGNTIYFGEGSWLTVV.

CDR3 sequence reads: CASSRLGLAGRTGELFF. The DNA of the CDR3 is TGTGCCAGCAGCCGGCTCGGACTAGCGGGAAGGACCGGGGAGCTGTTTTTT. The chain is built from TRBV28 and TRBJ2-2; 12 positions agree with TRBD2. Germline loops: CDR1 MDHEN, CDR2 SYDVKM. V was clipped by 6 bases and J by 5 bases; unmatched bases: 10. The CDR3 has 17 amino acids.

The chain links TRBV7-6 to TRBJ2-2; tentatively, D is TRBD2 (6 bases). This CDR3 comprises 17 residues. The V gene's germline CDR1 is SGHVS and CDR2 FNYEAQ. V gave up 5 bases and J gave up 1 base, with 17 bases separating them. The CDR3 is CASSTPAAGMNTGELFF. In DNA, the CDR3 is TGTGCCAGCAGCACCCCGGCGGCGGGAATGAACACCGGGGAGCTGTTTTTT.

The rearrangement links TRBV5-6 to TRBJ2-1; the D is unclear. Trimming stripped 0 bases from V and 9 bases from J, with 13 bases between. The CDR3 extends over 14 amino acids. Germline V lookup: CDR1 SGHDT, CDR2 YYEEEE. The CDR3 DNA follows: TGTGCCAGCAGCTTGGTCGCGGTTGGCGTTGAGCAGTTCTTC. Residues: CASSLVAVGVEQFF. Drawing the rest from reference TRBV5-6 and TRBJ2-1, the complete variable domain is DAGVTQSPTHLIKTRGQQVTLRCSPKSGHDTVSWYQQALGQGPQFIFQYYEEEERQRGNFPDRFSGHQFPNYSSELNVNALLLGDSALYLCASSLVAVGVEQFFGPGTRLTVL.